This T cell receptor beta chain stems from a study of T cells in localized non-small cell lung cancer (dated by TCRdb to 2018 to 2020). For the study in its entirety: T cell repertoires of about 240 early-stage NSCLC patients were analyzed, with tumors being compared against uninvolved tumor-adjacent lungs. All 230 or so NSCLC patients in the cohort were treatment-naive and had localized lung tumors that were resected. NSCLC patients had a mean age of roughly 66 years, and fewer than 150 were male and over 85 female.

Uninvolved adjacent lung was sampled at least 2 cm away from the tumor margin, and two independent pathologists confirmed that the tissue had no atypia. At diagnosis, tumor, uninvolved tumor-adjacent lung and peripheral blood were collected and then preserved as a mix of FFPE and fresh-frozen material. General study outcomes and caveats: Uninvolved tumor-adjacent lung showed the highest T cell clonality, higher than tumor, which suggests more focused antigenic responses in the uninvolved tumor-adjacent lung. Because multi-region sequencing of the tumors was not done, intratumor heterogeneity could not be ruled out. Higher blood T cell density associated with longer overall survival, while higher adjacent-lung clonality associated with shorter survival. A median of 57 of the top 100 tumor clones were detected in paired uninvolved adjacent lung, and 25 to 35 of these tumor clones were also found among the top 100 clones of the paired uninvolved adjacent lung. Since the design was exploratory, TCR variables were selected using unadjusted p-values with no false-discovery rate correction.

Remarks on this clone: Which antigen it targets is not known. Per-base quality was not reported, and no clone a single base away is much larger than it.

TCR beta CDR3 regions were sequenced from DNA using the immunoSEQ Assay. On the authors' methods: T cell density was computed as TCR beta template counts normalized to usable DNA estimated by amplifying housekeeping genes. The preseqR package was used to estimate richness by extrapolating to 400,000 templates for PBMC samples and to 120,000 templates for tissue samples. Clonality was defined as one minus Pielou's evenness. Tissue-enriched TCRs were identified through differential abundance testing performed on productive amino-acid clonotypes, with a minimum total count of 5 and an alpha of 0.1. The Jaccard Index and the Morisita Overlap Index were used to measure repertoire overlap between compartments. GLIPH grouped TCR beta CDR3s together with public tetramer-defined viral CDR3s, and a viral motif had to include at least three viral sequences and also show V-gene enrichment. TCRdb limited this immuneACCESS table to in-frame rearrangements with V and J called. A share of clones is missing; checked studies link under half to unresolved V genes, and the rest is unexplained. The V and J calls and the clone size are those of that table, but D and trimming were determined from the DNA. The sample table records roughly 1,900 clones; under 30% of these occur just once. The ten largest clones represent about 19% of the sample.

V is reduced by 4 bases and J by 5 bases, leaving a spacing of 15 bases between them. From cysteine to phenylalanine, the CDR3 is 15 amino acids long. Of all the DNA, just the CDR3 is kept, 45 bases in frame from base 1. The germline V gene specifies KGHSH as CDR1 and LQKENI as CDR2. This receptor was taken from a woman aged 40-69 years with stage II lung adenocarcinoma. The chain is encoded by TRBV18 joined to TRBJ2-1; the D call is possibly TRBD1 or TRBD2, each sharing 5 bases. The sample in question was normal lung tissue next to the tumor, obtained before any cancer treatment. For the CDR3, the sequence is CASSRTGTQNNEQFF. DNA sequence: TGTGCCAGCTCACGGACCGGGACCCAGAACAATGAGCAGTTCTTC.